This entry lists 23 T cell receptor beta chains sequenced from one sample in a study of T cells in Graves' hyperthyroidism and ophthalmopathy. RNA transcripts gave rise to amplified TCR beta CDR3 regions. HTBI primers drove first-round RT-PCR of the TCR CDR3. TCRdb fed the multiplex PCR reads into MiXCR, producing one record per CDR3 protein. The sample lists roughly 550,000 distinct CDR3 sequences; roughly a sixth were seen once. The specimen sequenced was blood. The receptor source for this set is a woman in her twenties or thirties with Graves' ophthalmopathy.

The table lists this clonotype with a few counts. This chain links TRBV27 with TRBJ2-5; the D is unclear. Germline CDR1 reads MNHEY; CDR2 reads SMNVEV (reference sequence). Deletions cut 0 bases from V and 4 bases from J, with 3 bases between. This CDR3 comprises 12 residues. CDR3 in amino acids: CASSLSVETQYF. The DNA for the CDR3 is TGTGCCAGCAGTTTATCGGTAGAGACCCAGTACTTC.

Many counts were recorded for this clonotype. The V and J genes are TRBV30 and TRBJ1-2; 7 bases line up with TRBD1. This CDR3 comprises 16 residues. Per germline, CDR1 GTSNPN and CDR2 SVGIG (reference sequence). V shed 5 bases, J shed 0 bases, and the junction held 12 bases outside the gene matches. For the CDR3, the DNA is TGTGCCTGGGAAGGGTCCCGGGACAGTCCTAACTATGGCTACACCTTC. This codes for CAWEGSRDSPNYGYTF.

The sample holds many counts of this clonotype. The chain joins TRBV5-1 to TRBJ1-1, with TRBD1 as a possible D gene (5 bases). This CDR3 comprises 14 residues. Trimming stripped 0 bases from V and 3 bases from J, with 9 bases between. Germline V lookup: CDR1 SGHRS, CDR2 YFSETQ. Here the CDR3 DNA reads TGCGCCAGCAGCTTGGCCCCGGGGGACACTGAAGCTTTCTTT. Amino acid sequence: CASSLAPGDTEAFF.

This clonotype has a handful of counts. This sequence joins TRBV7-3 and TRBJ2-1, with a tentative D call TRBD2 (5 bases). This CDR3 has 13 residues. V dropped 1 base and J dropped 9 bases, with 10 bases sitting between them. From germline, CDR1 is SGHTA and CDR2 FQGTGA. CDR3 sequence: CASSLIHGGEQFF. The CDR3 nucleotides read TGTGCCAGCAGCTTAATCCACGGAGGTGAGCAGTTCTTC.

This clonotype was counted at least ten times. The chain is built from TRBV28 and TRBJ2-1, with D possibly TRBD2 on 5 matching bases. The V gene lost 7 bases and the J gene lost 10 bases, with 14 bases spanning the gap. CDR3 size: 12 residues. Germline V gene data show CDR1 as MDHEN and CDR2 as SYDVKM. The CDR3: CASNSLGKEQFF. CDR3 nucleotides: TGTGCCAGCAATTCTCTCGGGAAGGAGCAGTTCTTC.

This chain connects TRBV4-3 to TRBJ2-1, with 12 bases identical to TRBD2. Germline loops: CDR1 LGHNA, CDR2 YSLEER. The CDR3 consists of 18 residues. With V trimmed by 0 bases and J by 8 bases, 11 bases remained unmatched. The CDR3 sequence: CASSQEEGLAGGIDEQFF. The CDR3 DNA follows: TGCGCCAGCAGCCAAGAAGAAGGGCTAGCGGGAGGGATAGATGAGCAGTTCTTC.

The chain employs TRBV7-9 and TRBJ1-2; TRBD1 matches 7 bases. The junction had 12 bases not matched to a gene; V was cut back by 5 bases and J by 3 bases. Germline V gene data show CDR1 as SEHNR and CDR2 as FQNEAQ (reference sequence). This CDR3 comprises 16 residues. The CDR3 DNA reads TGTGCCAGCAGCCCCGGGACGGTTACAGGGGACTATGGCTACACCTTC. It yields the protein CASSPGTVTGDYGYTF.

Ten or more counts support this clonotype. The CDR3 here is CASSFTGPREKLFF. CDR3 nucleotides: TGCGCCAGCAGCTTCACAGGGCCCAGGGAAAAACTGTTTTTT. The V call is TRBV5-1, the J call TRBJ1-4, with D maybe TRBD1 (6 bases). The CDR3 runs 14 residues. Between the trimmed V and J ends, which lost 2 bases and 8 bases, there was a span of 13 bases. Germline CDR1 and CDR2: SGHRS and YFSETQ. Combining the CDR3 with reference TRBV5-1 and TRBJ1-4 gives the whole variable domain KAGVTQTPRYLIKTRGQQVTLSCSPISGHRSVSWYQQTPGQGLQFLFEYFSETQRNKGNFPGRFSGRQFSNSRSEMNVSTLELGDSALYLCASSFTGPREKLFFGSGTQLSVL.

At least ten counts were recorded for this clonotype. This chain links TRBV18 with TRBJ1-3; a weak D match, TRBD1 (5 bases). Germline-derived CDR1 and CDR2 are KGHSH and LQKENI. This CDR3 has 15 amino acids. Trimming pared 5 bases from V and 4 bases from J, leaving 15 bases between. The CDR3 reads CASSTSAQAGNTIYF. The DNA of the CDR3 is TGTGCCAGCTCAACCTCGGCACAGGCGGGAAACACCATATATTTT.

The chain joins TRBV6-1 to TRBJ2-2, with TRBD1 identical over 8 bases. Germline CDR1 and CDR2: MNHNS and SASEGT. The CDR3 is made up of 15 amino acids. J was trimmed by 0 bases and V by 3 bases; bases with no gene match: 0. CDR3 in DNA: TGTGCCAGCAGTGAGACAGGGGCGAACACCGGGGAGCTGTTTTTT. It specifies CASSETGANTGELFF.

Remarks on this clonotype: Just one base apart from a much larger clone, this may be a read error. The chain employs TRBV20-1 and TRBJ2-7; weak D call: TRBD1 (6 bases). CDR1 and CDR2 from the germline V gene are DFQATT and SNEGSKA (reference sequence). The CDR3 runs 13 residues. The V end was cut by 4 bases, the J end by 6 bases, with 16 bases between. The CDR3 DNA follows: TGCAGTGCTACGAGGACAGAGACCTGCGAGCAGTACTTC. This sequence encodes CSATRTETCEQYF.

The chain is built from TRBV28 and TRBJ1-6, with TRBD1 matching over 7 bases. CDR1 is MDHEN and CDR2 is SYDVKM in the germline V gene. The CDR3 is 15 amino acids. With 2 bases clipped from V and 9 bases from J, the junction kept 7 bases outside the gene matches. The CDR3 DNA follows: TGTGCCAGCAGTTTAAGGCAGGGGGGGTTTTCACCCCTCCACTTT. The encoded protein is CASSLRQGGFSPLHF.

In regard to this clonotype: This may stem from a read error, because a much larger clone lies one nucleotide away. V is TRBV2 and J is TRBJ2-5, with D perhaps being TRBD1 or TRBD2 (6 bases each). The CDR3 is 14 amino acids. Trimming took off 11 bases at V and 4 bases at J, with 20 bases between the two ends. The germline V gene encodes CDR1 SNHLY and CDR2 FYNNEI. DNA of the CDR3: TGTGCCGGCATCACCGGGAGAGGGGGAGAGACCCAGTACTTC. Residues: CAGITGRGGETQYF. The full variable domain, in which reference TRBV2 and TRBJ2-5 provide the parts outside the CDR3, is EPEVTQTPSHQVTQMGQEVILRCVPISNHLYFYWYRQILGQKVEFLVSFYNNEISEKSEIFDDQFSVERPDGSNFTLKIRSTKLEDSAMYFCAGITGRGGETQYFGPGTRLLVL.

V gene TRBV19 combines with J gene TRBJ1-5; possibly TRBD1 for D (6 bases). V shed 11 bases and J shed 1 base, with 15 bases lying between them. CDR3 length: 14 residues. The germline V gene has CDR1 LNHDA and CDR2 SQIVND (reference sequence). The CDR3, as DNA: TGTGCCGGGGGCAGGGAAATAAGCAATCAGCCCCAGCATTTT. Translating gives CAGGREISNQPQHF.

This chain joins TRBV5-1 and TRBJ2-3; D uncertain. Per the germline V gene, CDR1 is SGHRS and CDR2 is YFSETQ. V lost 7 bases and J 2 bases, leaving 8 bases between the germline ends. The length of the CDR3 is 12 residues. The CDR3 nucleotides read TGCGCCAGCGCCGGAGACACAGATACGCAGTATTTT. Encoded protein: CASAGDTDTQYF.

CDR3 protein: CSVVSGGVAEQYF. The CDR3 DNA is TGCAGCGTTGTTAGTGGGGGAGTCGCCGAGCAGTACTTC. The chain employs TRBV29-1 and TRBJ2-7; perhaps D is TRBD1 or TRBD2 (5 bases each). Germline CDR1 is SQVTM and CDR2 is ANQGSEA. This CDR3 region has 13 residues. Trimming removed 4 bases at V and 6 bases at J, with 16 bases between.

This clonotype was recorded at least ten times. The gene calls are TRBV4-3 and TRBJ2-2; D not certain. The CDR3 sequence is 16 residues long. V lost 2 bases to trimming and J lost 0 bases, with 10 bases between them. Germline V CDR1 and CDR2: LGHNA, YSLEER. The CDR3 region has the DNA TGCGCCAGCAGCCAACGAACGACTGCGAACACCGGGGAGCTGTTTTTT. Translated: CASSQRTTANTGELFF.

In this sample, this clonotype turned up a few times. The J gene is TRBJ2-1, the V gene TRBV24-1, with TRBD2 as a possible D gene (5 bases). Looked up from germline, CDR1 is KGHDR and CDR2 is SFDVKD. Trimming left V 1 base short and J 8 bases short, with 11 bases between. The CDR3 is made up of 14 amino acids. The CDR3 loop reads CATSDLGSTDEQFF. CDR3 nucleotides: TGTGCCACCAGTGATTTAGGGAGTACGGATGAGCAGTTCTTC.

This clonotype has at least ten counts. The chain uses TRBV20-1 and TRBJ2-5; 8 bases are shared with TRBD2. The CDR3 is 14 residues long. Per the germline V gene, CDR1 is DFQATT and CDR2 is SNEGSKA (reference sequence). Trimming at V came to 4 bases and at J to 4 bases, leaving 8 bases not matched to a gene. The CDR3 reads CSAIPIAGTETQYF. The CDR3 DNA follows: TGCAGTGCTATACCCATAGCGGGAACAGAGACCCAGTACTTC.

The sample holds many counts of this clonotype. The CDR3 DNA follows: TGTGCCAGCAGCCAAGATAAGGGGACTGAAGCTTTCTTT. Translated, it gives CASSQDKGTEAFF. The V call is TRBV3-1, the J call TRBJ1-1; TRBD1 is a possible D gene (5 bases). V was shortened by 0 bases and J by 5 bases, with 7 bases between the two germline ends. The V gene's germline CDR1 is LGHDT and CDR2 YNNKEL (reference sequence). The CDR3 covers 13 residues.

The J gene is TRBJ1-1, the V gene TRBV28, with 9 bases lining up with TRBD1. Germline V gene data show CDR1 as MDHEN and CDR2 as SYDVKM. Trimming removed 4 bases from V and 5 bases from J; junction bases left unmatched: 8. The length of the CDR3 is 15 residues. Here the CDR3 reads CASSSPTGGRTEAFF. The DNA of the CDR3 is TGTGCCAGCAGTTCCCCAACAGGGGGCAGAACTGAAGCTTTCTTT.

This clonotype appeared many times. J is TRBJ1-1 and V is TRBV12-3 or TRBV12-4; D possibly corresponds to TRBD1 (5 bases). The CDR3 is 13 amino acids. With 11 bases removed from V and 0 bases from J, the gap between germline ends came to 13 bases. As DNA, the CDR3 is TGTGCCGATAAGCGGGGGTTGAACACTGAAGCTTTCTTT. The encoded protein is CADKRGLNTEAFF.

The DNA of the CDR3 is TGCGCCAGCAGCCCAAACGCCGGACGGTCAAACGCAGATACGCAGTATTTT. This codes for CASSPNAGRSNADTQYF. The chain couples TRBV4-1 to TRBJ2-3, with unresolved D. The CDR3 runs 17 residues. Per the germline V gene, CDR1 is MGHRA and CDR2 is YSYEKL. Deletions cut 4 bases from V and 4 bases from J, with 21 bases between.